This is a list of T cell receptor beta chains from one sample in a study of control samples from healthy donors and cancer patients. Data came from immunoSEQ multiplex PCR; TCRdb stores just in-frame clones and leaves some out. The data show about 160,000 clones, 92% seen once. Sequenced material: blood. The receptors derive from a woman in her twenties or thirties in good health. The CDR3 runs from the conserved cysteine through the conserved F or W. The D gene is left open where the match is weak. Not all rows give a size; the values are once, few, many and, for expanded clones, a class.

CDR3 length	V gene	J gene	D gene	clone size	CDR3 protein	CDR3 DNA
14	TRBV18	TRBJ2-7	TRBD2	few	CASSLAGGPHEQYF	TGTGCCAGCTCACTAGCGGGAGGGCCCCACGAGCAGTACTTC
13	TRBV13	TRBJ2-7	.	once	CASSLQDSREQYF	TGTGCCAGCAGCCTCCAGGACTCTCGAGAGCAGTACTTC
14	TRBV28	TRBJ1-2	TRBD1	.	CASSLRVQGNGYTF	TGTGCCAGCAGTCTTAGAGTACAGGGGAATGGCTACACCTTC
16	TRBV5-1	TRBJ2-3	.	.	CASSLLDSPRTDTQYF	TGCGCCAGCAGCCTCCTCGACTCCCCCCGCACAGATACGCAGTATTTT
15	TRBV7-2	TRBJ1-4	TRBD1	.	CASSLASGGDEKLFF	TGTGCCAGCAGCTTAGCCTCAGGGGGCGATGAAAAACTGTTTTTT
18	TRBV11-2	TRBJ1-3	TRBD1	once	CASSSPGQTRLSGNTIYF	TGTGCCAGCAGCTCCCCGGGACAGACTAGACTCTCTGGAAACACCATATATTTT
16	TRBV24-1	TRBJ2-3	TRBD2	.	CATSDPIAGVVDTQYF	TGTGCCACCAGTGATCCTATAGCGGGAGTGGTAGATACGCAGTATTTT
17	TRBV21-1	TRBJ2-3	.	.	CASRGTSGRDLTDTQYF	TGTGCCAGCCGAGGCACTAGCGGGAGGGATCTCACAGATACGCAGTATTTT
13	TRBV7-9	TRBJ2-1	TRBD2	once	CASSSTSSNEQFF	TGTGCCAGCAGCTCGACTAGCTCCAATGAGCAGTTCTTC
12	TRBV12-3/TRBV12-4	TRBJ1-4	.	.	CASSLYMEKLFF	TGTGCCAGCAGTTTATACATGGAAAAACTGTTTTTT
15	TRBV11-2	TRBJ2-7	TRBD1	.	CASTTGQGASYEQYF	TGTGCCAGCACCACAGGACAGGGGGCCTCCTACGAGCAGTACTTC
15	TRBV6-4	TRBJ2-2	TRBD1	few	CASSDSGQGTGELFF	TGTGCCAGCAGTGACTCGGGACAGGGCACCGGGGAGCTGTTTTTT
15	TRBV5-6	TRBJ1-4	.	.	CASNRARGAGEKLFF	TGTGCCAGCAACCGAGCGAGGGGCGCGGGTGAAAAACTGTTTTTT
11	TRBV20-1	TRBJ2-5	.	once	CSAGRQEAQYF	TGCAGTGCTGGTCGACAGGAGGCCCAGTACTTC
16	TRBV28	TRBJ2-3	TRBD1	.	CASRPDRVVGTDTQYF	TGTGCCAGCAGACCGGACAGGGTGGTAGGCACAGATACGCAGTATTTT
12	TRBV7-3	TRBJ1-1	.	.	CASSLWPGPTFF	TGTGCCAGCAGCTTATGGCCGGGGCCAACTTTCTTT
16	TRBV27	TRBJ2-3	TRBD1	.	CASSPLGRGWTDTQYF	TGTGCCAGCAGTCCCCTGGGCAGGGGGTGGACAGATACGCAGTATTTT
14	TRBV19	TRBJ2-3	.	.	CASSGLSGTDTQYF	TGTGCCAGTAGTGGACTAAGCGGCACAGATACGCAGTATTTT
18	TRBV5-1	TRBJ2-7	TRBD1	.	CASSWTSSGTGGSYEQYF	TGCGCCAGCAGCTGGACCTCCTCTGGGACAGGAGGTTCCTACGAGCAGTACTTC
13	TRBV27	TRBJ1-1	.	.	CASSGQGRTEAFF	TGTGCCAGCAGTGGGCAGGGAAGGACTGAAGCTTTCTTT
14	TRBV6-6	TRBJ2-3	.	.	CASTRDRVWNTQYF	TGTGCCAGCACTCGGGACCGAGTGTGGAATACGCAGTATTTT
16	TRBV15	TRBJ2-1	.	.	CATSRVAGVTYNEQFF	TGTGCCACCAGCAGGGTCGCAGGGGTTACCTACAATGAGCAGTTCTTC
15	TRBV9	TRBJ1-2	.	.	CASSVDPGGVYGYTF	TGTGCCAGCAGCGTGGATCCTGGGGGGGTCTATGGCTACACCTTC
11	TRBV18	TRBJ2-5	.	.	CASSPRETQYF	TGTGCCAGCTCACCACGCGAGACCCAGTACTTC
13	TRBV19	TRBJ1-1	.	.	CASTFLSNTEAFF	TGTGCCAGTACCTTCCTGTCGAACACTGAAGCTTTCTTT